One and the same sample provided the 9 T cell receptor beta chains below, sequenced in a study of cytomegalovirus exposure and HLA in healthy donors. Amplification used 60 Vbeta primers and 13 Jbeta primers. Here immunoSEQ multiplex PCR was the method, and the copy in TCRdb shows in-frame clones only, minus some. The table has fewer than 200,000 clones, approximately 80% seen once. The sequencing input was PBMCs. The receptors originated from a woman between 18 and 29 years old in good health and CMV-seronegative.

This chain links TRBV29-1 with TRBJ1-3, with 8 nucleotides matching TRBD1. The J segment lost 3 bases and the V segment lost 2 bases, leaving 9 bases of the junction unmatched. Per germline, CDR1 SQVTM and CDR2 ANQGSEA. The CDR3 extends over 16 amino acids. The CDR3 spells CSVELPGGAGGNTIYF. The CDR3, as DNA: TGCAGCGTTGAATTGCCAGGGGGCGCAGGTGGAAACACCATATATTTT.

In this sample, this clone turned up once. The CDR3: CASSQGLGTDEQYF. In DNA, the CDR3 is TGCGCCAGCAGCCAAGGGCTAGGGACTGACGAGCAGTACTTC. The chain is built from TRBV4-1 and TRBJ2-7; tentatively, D is TRBD2 (6 bases). Per the germline V gene, CDR1 is MGHRA and CDR2 is YSYEKL. The CDR3 consists of 14 residues. Trimming took 1 base from V and 5 from J, leaving 12 bases between them.

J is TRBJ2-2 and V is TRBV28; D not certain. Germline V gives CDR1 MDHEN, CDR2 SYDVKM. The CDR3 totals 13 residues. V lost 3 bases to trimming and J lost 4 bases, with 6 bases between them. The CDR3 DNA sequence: TGTGCCAGCAGTTTGCCGGGCACCGGGGAGCTGTTTTTT. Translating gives CASSLPGTGELFF.

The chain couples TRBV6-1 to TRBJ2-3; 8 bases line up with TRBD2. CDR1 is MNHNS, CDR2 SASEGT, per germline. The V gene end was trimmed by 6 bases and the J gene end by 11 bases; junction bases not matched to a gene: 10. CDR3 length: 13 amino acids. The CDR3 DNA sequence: TGTGCCAGCAGAGCCCGGGGGCTAGCGGGGCAGTATTTT. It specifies CASRARGLAGQYF.

The CDR3 DNA reads TGTGCCAGCAGCCAATTGAGGGCGTCTTCGGCCACAGATACGCAGTATTTT. Translating it yields CASSQLRASSATDTQYF. The chain couples TRBV14 to TRBJ2-3, with D tentatively TRBD2 (5 bases). This CDR3 has 17 amino acids. The V end lost 2 bases, the J end lost 2 bases, and 17 bases lay between the germline ends. Germline V gives CDR1 SGHDN, CDR2 FVKESK.

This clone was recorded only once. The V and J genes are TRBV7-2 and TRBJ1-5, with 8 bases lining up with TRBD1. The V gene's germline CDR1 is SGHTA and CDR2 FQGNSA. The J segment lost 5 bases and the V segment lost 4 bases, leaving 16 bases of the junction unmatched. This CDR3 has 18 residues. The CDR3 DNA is TGTGCCAGCAGCTATCGCCCCCCGACAGGGGTTATCGATCAGCCCCAGCATTTT. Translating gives CASSYRPPTGVIDQPQHF.

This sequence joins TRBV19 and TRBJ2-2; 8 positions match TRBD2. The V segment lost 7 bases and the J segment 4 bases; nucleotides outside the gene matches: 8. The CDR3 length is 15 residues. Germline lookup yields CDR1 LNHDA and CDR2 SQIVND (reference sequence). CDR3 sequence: CASTPGTSPTGELFF. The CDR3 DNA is TGTGCCAGTACTCCCGGGACTAGTCCCACCGGGGAGCTGTTTTTT.

As DNA, the CDR3 is TGTGCCAGCAGCCTGGGCATTGGACAGGGTAATACAATCGAGCAGTTCTTC. It codes for CASSLGIGQGNTIEQFF. V is TRBV5-5 and J is TRBJ2-1; 8 nucleotides agree with TRBD1. Germline CDR1 is SGHKS and CDR2 is YYEKEE (reference sequence). The ends lost 4 bases at V and 10 bases at J; junction bases unmatched: 19. This CDR3 contains 17 residues.

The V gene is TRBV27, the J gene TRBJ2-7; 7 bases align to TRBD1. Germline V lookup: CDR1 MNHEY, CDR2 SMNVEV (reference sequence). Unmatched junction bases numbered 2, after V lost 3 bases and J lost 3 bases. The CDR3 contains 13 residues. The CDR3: CASSFRTGYEQYF. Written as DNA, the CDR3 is TGTGCCAGCAGTTTCCGGACAGGCTACGAGCAGTACTTC.